A selection of T cell receptor beta chains follows, all from one sample in a study of cytomegalovirus exposure and HLA in healthy donors. Sequencing was performed with immunoSEQ multiplex PCR; in TCRdb, only in-frame clones are kept and a portion is missing. This sample has 65,000 or so clones; approximately 96% occur once, and the top ten carry roughly 4.4%. What was sequenced was PBMCs. All receptors derive from a man between 18 and 29 years old in good health and CMV-seropositive. The CDR3 runs from the conserved cysteine through the conserved F or W. The D gene is left open where the match is weak. Expanded clones are given a class, and other clones once, few, many or no size at all.

size | J | V | D | CDR3 | DNA
- | TRBJ2-1 | TRBV29-1 | TRBD2 | CSVAGLSNNEQFF | TGCAGCGTTGCGGGACTATCGAACAATGAGCAGTTCTTC
- | TRBJ2-2 | TRBV5-4 | - | CASSQQNTGELFF | TGTGCCAGCAGCCAACAGAACACCGGGGAGCTGTTTTTT
- | TRBJ2-5 | TRBV5-4 | TRBD2 | CASSSPRGEQETQYF | TGTGCCAGCAGCTCCCCCCGGGGGGAGCAAGAGACCCAGTACTTC
- | TRBJ1-1 | TRBV7-9 | - | CASSLYISGMNTEAFF | TGTGCCAGCAGCTTATATATTTCAGGGATGAACACTGAAGCTTTCTTT
- | TRBJ2-7 | TRBV6-5 | TRBD1 | CASSLGQGEEQYF | TGTGCCAGCAGTTTGGGACAGGGCGAAGAGCAGTACTTC
- | TRBJ2-7 | TRBV28 | - | CASSNNGGAAYEQYF | TGTGCCAGCAGTAATAACGGAGGGGCCGCCTACGAGCAGTACTTC
- | TRBJ1-1 | TRBV2 | - | CASRGTGKGFF | TGTGCCAGCAGGGGCACAGGGAAGGGTTTCTTT
- | TRBJ1-5 | TRBV7-9 | - | CASSSPSQPQHF | TGTGCCAGCAGCTCGCCTAGTCAGCCCCAGCATTTT
- | TRBJ2-1 | TRBV28 | TRBD1 | CASSPATGGWNEQFF | TGTGCCAGCAGTCCAGCGACAGGGGGCTGGAATGAGCAGTTCTTC
once | TRBJ2-4 | TRBV5-6 | TRBD2 | CASSPISGMGNIQYF | TGTGCCAGCAGTCCGATTAGCGGGATGGGGAACATTCAGTACTTC
- | TRBJ2-2 | TRBV7-9 | TRBD1 | CASSGQGDTGELFF | TGTGCCAGCAGTGGACAGGGAGACACCGGGGAGCTGTTTTTT
- | TRBJ1-4 | TRBV2 | TRBD1 | CASSPDRANEKLFF | TGTGCCAGCAGTCCGGACAGGGCTAATGAAAAACTGTTTTTT
- | TRBJ2-2 | TRBV6-5 | TRBD1 | CASSFRGLNTGELFF | TGTGCCAGCAGTTTCAGGGGGCTAAACACCGGGGAGCTGTTTTTT